This passage covers 28 T cell receptor beta chains from one sample sequenced in a study of cytomegalovirus exposure and HLA in healthy donors. The PCR employed 60 Vbeta primers together with 13 Jbeta primers. Measured with immunoSEQ multiplex PCR; TCRdb has only the in-frame clones, and not every one. The sample consists of 140,000 to 150,000 clones, roughly 70% of them appearing once. Sample: PBMCs. The source of these receptors is a woman aged 40 to 49 in good health and CMV-seronegative.

The rearrangement links TRBV7-6 to TRBJ2-7; 8 nucleotides line up with TRBD2. The CDR3 is made up of 17 amino acids. Germline CDR1 SGHVS, CDR2 FNYEAQ. The ends lost 5 bases at V and 1 base at J; junction bases unmatched: 13. CDR3 sequence reads: CASSPLSGSKRSYEQYF. The CDR3 nucleotides read TGTGCCAGCAGCCCTCTGAGCGGGAGTAAGCGTTCCTACGAGCAGTACTTC.

This clone has just one count. The V call is TRBV4-2, the J call TRBJ2-3; tentatively, D is TRBD1 (6 bases). This CDR3 has 15 amino acids. V lost 4 bases and J lost 4, with 15 bases in between. Germline V gene lookup returns CDR1 LGHNA and CDR2 YNFKEQ. CDR3 sequence reads: CASSRSVGGADTQYF. The DNA for the CDR3 is TGTGCCAGCAGCCGTTCCGTTGGGGGCGCAGATACGCAGTATTTT.

This chain uses TRBV27 with TRBJ1-1, with D unclear. V lost 2 bases, J lost 5 bases, and 12 bases lay in between. CDR3 length equals 14 residues. Looked up from germline, CDR1 is MNHEY and CDR2 is SMNVEV (reference sequence). In DNA form, the CDR3 reads TGTGCCAGCAGTTTAGACATGGCGGGGACTGAAGCTTTCTTT. Protein product: CASSLDMAGTEAFF.

This chain connects TRBV7-6 to TRBJ2-5; TRBD1 is a possible D gene (5 bases). Germline V gene data show CDR1 as SGHVS and CDR2 as FNYEAQ. This CDR3 has 13 residues. V gave up 3 bases and J gave up 11 bases, with 16 bases separating them. As DNA, the CDR3 is TGTGCCAGCAGCTTTGGCCTAGGGGAAGAGCAGTACTTC. It specifies CASSFGLGEEQYF.

This chain joins TRBV6-1 and TRBJ1-2; 8 nucleotides match TRBD1. J gave up 5 bases and V 5 bases, and 1 base lay outside the gene matches. Germline assignment: CDR1 MNHNS and CDR2 SASEGT. There are 12 residues in the CDR3. The DNA of the CDR3 is TGTGCCAGCAGTACAGGGGGGTATGGCTACACCTTC. It encodes CASSTGGYGYTF.

This sequence joins TRBV5-5 and TRBJ1-4; D is possibly TRBD1 (5 bases). The ends were cut back, 3 bases at V and 4 bases at J, with 13 bases in the middle. This CDR3 comprises 15 residues. CDR1 is SGHKS and CDR2 is YYEKEE in the germline V gene (reference sequence). CDR3 in amino acids: CASSSLPGGNEKLFF. For the CDR3, the DNA is TGTGCCAGCAGCTCCCTACCGGGGGGTAATGAAAAACTGTTTTTT.

CDR3 region: CASSYESGTNEKLFF. The CDR3 DNA reads as TGTGCCAGCAGTTACGAGTCAGGGACTAATGAAAAACTGTTTTTT. This sequence joins TRBV6-5 and TRBJ1-4, with D perhaps matching TRBD1 (5 bases). Trimming stripped 2 bases from V and 2 bases from J, with 9 bases between. The CDR3 consists of 15 residues. Germline V CDR1 and CDR2: MNHEY, SVGAGI.

The chain joins TRBV14 to TRBJ1-4; no reliable D call. Germline V CDR1 and CDR2: SGHDN, FVKESK. The CDR3 has 16 residues. The ends were cut back, 4 bases at V and 4 bases at J, with 16 bases in the middle. CDR3: CASSRNRGTSNEKLFF. CDR3 nucleotide sequence: TGTGCCAGCAGCCGGAACCGCGGAACAAGTAATGAAAAACTGTTTTTT.

This clone has just one count. The rearrangement joins TRBV27 to TRBJ2-5, with 9 bases identical to TRBD2. The CDR3 length is 17 residues. V lost 5 bases, J lost 3 bases, and 13 bases stayed unmatched. In germline, CDR1 is MNHEY, CDR2 SMNVEV (reference sequence). In nucleotides, the CDR3 is TGTGCCAGCAGTCCCTTCCCGGGACTAGCTCGGGAAGAGACCCAGTACTTC. Translating it yields CASSPFPGLAREETQYF.

The chain uses TRBV6-5 and TRBJ1-1; no firm D call. Germline CDR1 reads MNHEY; CDR2 reads SVGAGI. The CDR3 covers 13 residues. V lost 6 bases and J 1 base, leaving 9 bases between the germline ends. CDR3 coding DNA: TGTGCCAGCAGCGCAACAGAGAACACTGAAGCTTTCTTT. Amino acid sequence: CASSATENTEAFF.

The chain recombines TRBV4-2 with TRBJ2-7, with TRBD2 identical over 9 bases. The CDR3 consists of 14 residues. Germline CDR1 and CDR2: LGHNA and YNFKEQ. Losses at the gene ends were 4 bases for V and 3 bases for J; bases not matched to a gene: 4. The CDR3 region has the DNA TGTGCCAGCAGCCGGTATAGCGGGGGCTACGAGCAGTACTTC. This sequence encodes CASSRYSGGYEQYF.

This sequence joins TRBV29-1 and TRBJ1-1; 7 bases match TRBD1. V dropped 8 bases and J dropped 0; count of bases not matched to a gene: 9. CDR3 length: 14 amino acids. Germline CDR1 reads SQVTM; CDR2 reads ANQGSEA. In DNA, the CDR3 is TGCAGCATCCGGGACAGCCTTATGAACACTGAAGCTTTCTTT. Translation: CSIRDSLMNTEAFF.

This clone was observed a handful of times. The junction departs from germline at one end; a sequencing error may be responsible. V gene TRBV7-9 combines with J gene TRBJ2-7; D may be TRBD2 (6 bases). The germline V gene has CDR1 SEHNR and CDR2 FQNEAQ (reference sequence). The CDR3 spans 13 residues. In nucleotides, the CDR3 is TGTTCCAGCAGCCTCTCTAACGGGGGAGAGCAGTACTTC. It translates to CSSSLSNGGEQYF.

The genes are TRBV15 and TRBJ1-1; D is perhaps TRBD1 (6 bases). The V gene's germline CDR1 is LNHNV and CDR2 YYDKDF (reference sequence). Trimming left V 0 bases short and J 6 bases short, with 11 bases between. The CDR3 has 14 amino acids. CDR3 sequence: CATSRDRGGAEAFF. The CDR3 bases are TGTGCCACCAGCAGAGACAGGGGTGGCGCTGAAGCTTTCTTT.

This clone has more than one count but fewer than ten. The chain employs TRBV4-1 and TRBJ2-7, with TRBD2 identical over 10 bases. The CDR3 totals 17 residues. The germline V gene encodes CDR1 MGHRA and CDR2 YSYEKL. Trimming took 1 base from V and 7 from J; bases not matched to a gene: 13. This CDR3 reads CASSQAVSGRALGEQYF. The CDR3 nucleotides are TGCGCCAGCAGCCAAGCTGTCAGCGGGAGGGCCCTAGGAGAGCAGTACTTC.

The V and J genes are TRBV7-9 and TRBJ2-3; TRBD2 aligns across 11 bases. CDR3 length equals 16 residues. CDR1 and CDR2 from the germline V gene are SEHNR and FQNEAQ (reference sequence). Unmatched junction bases numbered 2, after V lost 3 bases and J lost 0 bases. CDR3 region: CASSFGTSGSTDTQYF. The CDR3 DNA follows: TGTGCCAGCAGCTTTGGGACTAGCGGTAGCACAGATACGCAGTATTTT.

This clone has more than one count but fewer than ten. The chain has TRBV19 and TRBJ2-2; D is uncertain. Looked up from germline, CDR1 is LNHDA and CDR2 is SQIVND (reference sequence). V lost 5 bases and J lost 5, with 9 bases in between. The length of the CDR3 is 13 residues. Here the CDR3 DNA reads TGTGCCAGTAGTCCCTCTCGGACCGGGGAGCTGTTTTTT. Translating gives CASSPSRTGELFF.

This clone was counted a few times. The chain has TRBV7-2 and TRBJ1-4; 8 bases agree with TRBD1. With 5 bases clipped from V and 10 bases from J, the junction kept 6 bases outside the gene matches. The CDR3 length is 13 residues. Germline V gene lookup returns CDR1 SGHTA and CDR2 FQGNSA. Here the CDR3 reads CASSLDREGKLFF. The CDR3 coding sequence is TGTGCCAGCAGCCTGGACAGGGAGGGAAAACTGTTTTTT.

The chain links TRBV18 to TRBJ1-4; perhaps TRBD1 as D (5 bases). In germline, CDR1 is KGHSH, CDR2 LQKENI. CDR3 length equals 14 residues. Trimming removed 5 bases at V and 8 bases at J, with 15 bases between. The chain's CDR3 is CASSSGISYEKLFF. DNA of the CDR3: TGTGCCAGCTCATCAGGGATTTCTTACGAAAAACTGTTTTTT.

This chain links TRBV5-4 with TRBJ2-3; 9 nucleotides match TRBD2. This CDR3 comprises 16 residues. Germline values: CDR1 SGHNT, CDR2 YYREEE (reference sequence). Unmatched junction bases numbered 3, after V lost 1 base and J lost 0 bases. The CDR3 bases are TGTGCCAGCAGCTTGCGACTAGCGGTTAGCACAGATACGCAGTATTTT. Its translation: CASSLRLAVSTDTQYF. Combining the CDR3 with reference TRBV5-4 and TRBJ2-3 gives the whole variable domain ETGVTQSPTHLIKTRGQQVTLRCSSQSGHNTVSWYQQALGQGPQFIFQYYREEENGRGNFPPRFSGLQFPNYSSELNVNALELDDSALYLCASSLRLAVSTDTQYFGPGTRLTVL.

This chain joins TRBV7-8 and TRBJ2-5, with a weak D call TRBD2 (6 bases). Trimming took off 5 bases at V and 2 bases at J, with 12 bases between the two ends. The CDR3 runs to 14 residues. CDR1 and CDR2 (germline): SGHVS, FQNEAQ. CDR3 residues: CASSPRTTQETQYF. Written as DNA, the CDR3 is TGTGCCAGCAGCCCGAGGACTACTCAAGAGACCCAGTACTTC.

The chain couples TRBV6-5 to TRBJ1-1; the D gene is possibly TRBD1 (5 bases). In germline, CDR1 is MNHEY, CDR2 SVGAGI. The CDR3 runs 14 residues. Trimming shortened V by 6 bases and J by 4 bases, and 15 bases separated the two germline ends. DNA of the CDR3: TGTGCCAGCAGCCTGATACAGGTTAGCACTGAAGCTTTCTTT. Translating it yields CASSLIQVSTEAFF.

Only a few counts were recorded for this clone. This rearrangement joins TRBV5-6 to TRBJ1-3; D uncertain. The V end lost 1 base, the J end lost 9 bases, and 11 bases lay between the germline ends. CDR1 and CDR2 (germline): SGHDT, YYEEEE. The CDR3 extends over 13 amino acids. CDR3 amino acids: CASSLSLGSTIYF. The CDR3 region has the DNA TGTGCCAGCAGCTTGTCCCTAGGGAGCACCATATATTTT.

The chain couples TRBV9 to TRBJ2-3; D may be TRBD2 (5 bases). The CDR3 has 15 residues. Looked up from germline, CDR1 is SGDLS and CDR2 is YYNGEE. Trimming removed 0 bases at V and 0 bases at J, with 8 bases between. In DNA, the CDR3 is TGTGCCAGCAGCGTAGGGGCGGGTAGCACAGATACGCAGTATTTT. Its protein is CASSVGAGSTDTQYF.

The chain combines TRBV6-5 with TRBJ1-2; D is possibly TRBD1 (6 bases). The CDR3 length is 13 residues. CDR1 and CDR2 from the germline V gene are MNHEY and SVGAGI. V was pared by 2 bases and J by 4 bases, with 8 bases between. DNA of the CDR3: TGTGCCAGCAGTTACGACAGGAGCTATGGCTACACCTTC. Translated: CASSYDRSYGYTF.

In its sample, this clone was seen once. The chain couples TRBV18 to TRBJ1-4; TRBD1 matches at 10 bases. The CDR3 length is 15 residues. The germline CDR1 and CDR2 sequences are KGHSH and LQKENI. The V and J ends lost 3 bases and 2 bases, in that order; junction bases with no gene match: 0. The CDR3 nucleotides read TGTGCCAGCTCACCGGACAGGGGGACTAATGAAAAACTGTTTTTT. Translation gives CASSPDRGTNEKLFF.

V is TRBV20-1 and J is TRBJ1-2; D might be TRBD1 (5 bases). Trimming shortened V by 6 bases and J by 4 bases, and 9 bases separated the two germline ends. Germline V lookup: CDR1 DFQATT, CDR2 SNEGSKA (reference sequence). There are 11 residues in the CDR3. The CDR3 region is CSARVGYGYTF. The CDR3 bases are TGCAGTGCCAGGGTTGGCTATGGCTACACCTTC.

The chain links TRBV28 to TRBJ1-2, with a possible D match to TRBD1 (5 bases). CDR1 is MDHEN, CDR2 SYDVKM, per germline. The V end lost 3 bases, the J end lost 1 base, and 12 bases lay between the germline ends. The CDR3 has 15 residues. CDR3 region: CASSFLAGGNYGYTF. The CDR3 DNA reads TGTGCCAGCAGTTTTTTGGCCGGGGGTAACTATGGCTACACCTTC.